This T cell receptor beta chain emerged from a study of cytomegalovirus exposure and HLA in healthy donors listed by TCRdb under 2017. The study in broad terms: In an earlier analysis of roughly 500 of the donors, approximately 260 Gb of sequence data and just under 120 million unique TCR beta sequences from roughly 180 million T cells were reported. An early release covering roughly 600 HLA-typed donors comprised 250 to 350 gigabases of sequencing data and tens of millions of unique TCR sequences. Among the roughly 390 genotyped donors, 75% to 90% belonged to the genetic ancestry cluster associated with self-reported Caucasian donors. The aim of the study was to test whether cataloging public T cell receptors could identify signatures of past pathogen exposure. The study profiled the T cell repertoires of hundreds of subjects by immunosequencing and related them to cytomegalovirus serostatus. Besides the first cohort of some 670 subjects, a separate validation cohort made up of over 95 different subjects was used. The study combined high-throughput TCR immunosequencing, statistical association of individual TCRs with disease status, and machine learning to predict cytomegalovirus infection status. In a later analysis, previously published TCR beta repertoires from 670 or so donors were re-analyzed and high-resolution HLA genotyping was added so that TCR occurrence patterns could be studied. Rather than drawing on any new phenotypic data, the later analysis identified candidate immune exposures from TCR beta sequences and the way those sequences occurred across donors. An earlier analysis of some 500 of the donors used high-throughput TCR beta sequencing to judge whether each TCR beta V gene segment behaved as functional or pseudogenic. Donor age, sex, ethnicity and CMV serostatus were compiled together with the repertoire data. In a later genetic analysis, genome-wide SNP genotypes for 398 of the 666 donors were used, and that subset was treated as a discovery cohort. All discovery cohort repertoires had been generated using a single sequencing platform. Both class I and class II loci were covered by HLA typing, at four-digit resolution. The number of donors typed differed by locus, with 629-630 for A, B, C, DRB1 and DQB1, roughly 550 for DQA1, 600 to 610 for DPA1, and 400 to 490 for DPB1. A handful of DR-DQ haplotypes were handled as single units for association and clustering because linkage in the cohort was strong. Among a few hundred genotyped donors of the cohort, an average of approximately 240,000 unique TCR beta nucleotide sequences were sequenced per donor, roughly 18% of them non-productive.

Its CDR3 holds 13 amino acids, cysteine through phenylalanine. The sequence is cut down to CDR3 DNA, 39 bases in frame from base 1. CDR1 is given as SGHDT and CDR2 as YYEEEE, both from the germline V gene. V and J lose 5 bases and 0 bases, and a span of 9 bases separates them. Remarks on this clone: Its antigen is still unknown. Base qualities are not provided; no much larger clone lies one nucleotide away.

The cohort was made up of 666 healthy bone marrow donors. All cohort members were sampled while nominally healthy, although unrecorded immune exposures were likely present. The donor was CMV seropositive and was included in the group of around 300 seropositive cohort members. Each donor provided a peripheral blood sample, and peripheral blood mononuclear cells were used for TCR beta sequencing. The Qiagen DNeasy Blood Extraction Kit was used to extract genomic DNA from the blood cell samples. Points the paper makes about the study in general: Because HLA typing was unavailable for some donors at each locus, only the typed subset was used in association tests. A cluster of highly shared sequence variants was judged likely to represent a technical artifact of the sequencing pipeline. The authors suggested that the approach could potentially be generalized to other disease states and immunological phenotypes. Some IMGT-functional V segments, including TRBV6-2 and TRBV6-3, could not be distinguished by the 87-base-pair reads and were therefore excluded. An association between a missense DCLRE1C variant and V-gene and J-gene trimming of TCR beta chains was found in a later genetic analysis and replicated in an independent cohort. A later analysis associated 17,000 or so TCR beta sequences with specific HLA alleles at a false discovery rate of 0.05. The classifier was reported to diagnose cytomegalovirus status with high specificity and sensitivity in both the original cohort and the validation cohort. Because counts were too low, roughly 16 rarely observed V segments, including chromosome 9 orphons, were excluded from the earlier analysis of 587 of the donors. According to a later analysis, parvovirus B19, influenza, CMV and Epstein-Barr virus appeared linked to several top co-occurrence clusters. Immune exposure information for the cohort was limited to CMV serostatus. In a later analysis, the rate of TCR association differed among HLA loci, with DRB1 alleles having the most associated TCRs and HLA-C alleles having the fewest. In vitro tests confirmed that a few of the cytomegalovirus-associated TCR beta chains recognize cytomegalovirus antigens. While some public TCRs were present in many individuals, most TCR sequences turned up only very rarely across donors. Compared with equally common non-associated chains, HLA-associated TCR beta chains in a later analysis were more clonally expanded and had lower generation probabilities. Compared with the roughly 700-donor mean, donors in an Asian-associated ancestry cluster had fewer N-insertions in productive TCRs, according to a later genetic analysis. Sequencing depth was assumed to be roughly uniform across donors in the presence/absence analyses, though that assumption may not hold. A total of 150 or so TCR beta chains were listed by the study as associated with cytomegalovirus. When HLA alleles, especially DR and DQ, strongly co-occurred, TCR associations were difficult to assign to individual alleles. The cohort was sequenced for TCR beta chains only, and without alpha or paired-chain data the features that could be detected were limited. A further reported finding was that TCR beta sequences accurately predicted the HLA-A and HLA-B alleles for most subjects in the first cohort. Most CMV-associated TCR beta chains appeared to be HLA-restricted in a later analysis, and the HLA associations seemed to be driven largely by CMV exposure. In an earlier analysis of 587 of the donors, most TCR beta V segments appeared in productive rearrangements about 90% or about 30% of the time, broadly matching IMGT annotations. Linkage disequilibrium might explain the correlated functional status among segregating V segments, but an unknown experimental factor could not be excluded.

The method behind the library was the immunoSEQ multiplex PCR assay. The multiplex PCR relied on a mix of 60 forward primers for TCR Vbeta segments and 13 reverse primers for TCR Jbeta segments. The CDR3 region of rearranged TCR beta genes was amplified from genomic DNA by a multiplex PCR assay. The amplified TCR beta libraries were sequenced on the Illumina HiSeq System as 87-base-pair reads. The authors' analysis ran thus. Across the roughly 670 repertoires, a later analysis counted roughly 84 million unique TCR beta chains, around 10 million of which were shared by at least two donors. A nearest-neighbor algorithm error-corrected the raw reads and collapsed the reads into unique sequences, merging closely related sequences to remove PCR and sequencing errors. Alignment of CDR3 sequences to IMGT reference sequences was used to assign V, D and J gene segments. For a sequence to be retained, a match of at least six nucleotides was required to both a V gene segment and a J gene segment. Rearrangements were classified as productive when the CDR3 lacked stop codons and remained in frame with V and J, and all other rearrangements were classified as non-productive. CDR3 was defined according to IMGT convention as the region running from the second conserved V-encoded cysteine to the conserved J-encoded phenylalanine. Sequences without an unambiguous match to a single V gene segment were excluded from the earlier analysis of 450 to 750 of the donors. An earlier analysis of under 750 of the donors called V segments functional above 56.7% productive rearrangements and segregating when the between-donor standard deviation exceeded 5%. A statistical classification framework was built to diagnose cytomegalovirus status from the catalog of TCR beta chain sequences. In a later analysis, TCR nucleotide sequences were compared against IMGT/GENE-DB human TR gene sequences so that V and J genes could be assigned. The TCRdist pipeline was used in a later analysis to assign CDR3 sequences and most-parsimonious VDJ recombination scenarios. In a later analysis, each TCR beta chain was defined by its CDR3 amino acid sequence together with its V-gene family, and reads lacking a unique V-gene family were excluded. In a later analysis, a few hundred highly shared, low-generation-probability nucleotide sequences were removed to address suspected cross-contamination and a sequencing artifact. In a later analysis, a clonal expansion index for each public chain was calculated from normalized within-repertoire ranks of inferred template counts. In a later analysis, generation probabilities were computed using a VDJ recombination model fitted to out-of-frame rearrangements, and the results were checked against IGoR. Hypergeometric tests were used in a later analysis to score TCR-TCR, TCR-HLA and TCR-CMV co-occurrence, with a repertoire-size bias correction applied to the TCR pairs. False discovery rates were estimated in a later analysis by permuting HLA or CMV assignments 20 times. In a later analysis, co-occurring TCRs were grouped using DBSCAN, with TCRdist sequence similarity added in when clustering inside HLA-allele-positive subsets. Repertoires with fewer than 30,000 or more than 120,000 public chains, plus five repertoires with anomalous nucleotide sharing, were excluded from co-occurrence clustering. TCRdb provides this immuneACCESS table in a form limited to in-frame rearrangements. Some clones are lacking; in checked studies, under half of them reflect an unresolved V gene, and why the rest are absent is not known. Clone size and the V and J calls come from that table; the DNA yielded D and trimming. The sample table lists roughly 95,000 clones, about 80% of them with a count of one. The ten largest clones represent under 7% of the sample.

The chain is encoded by TRBV5-6 joined to TRBJ2-7; too little of a D gene remains to name it. The sequenced material came from PBMCs. This TCR was sampled from a man in his thirties or forties in good health and CMV-seropositive. In nucleotide form, the sequence is TGTGCCAGCAGTTTTGACAACTCCTACGAGCAGTACTTC. Protein translation: CASSFDNSYEQYF.